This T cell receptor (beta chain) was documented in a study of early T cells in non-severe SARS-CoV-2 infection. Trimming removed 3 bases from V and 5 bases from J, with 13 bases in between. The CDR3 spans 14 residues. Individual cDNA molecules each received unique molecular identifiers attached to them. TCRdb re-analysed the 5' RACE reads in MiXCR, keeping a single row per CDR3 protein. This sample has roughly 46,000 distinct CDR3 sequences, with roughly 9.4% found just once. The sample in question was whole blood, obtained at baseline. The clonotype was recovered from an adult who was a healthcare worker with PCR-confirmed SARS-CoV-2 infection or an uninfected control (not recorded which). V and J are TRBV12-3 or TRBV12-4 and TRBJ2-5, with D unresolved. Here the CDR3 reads CASSFGRKSETQYF. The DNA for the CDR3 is TGTGCCAGCAGTTTTGGACGAAAGTCGGAGACCCAGTACTTC.